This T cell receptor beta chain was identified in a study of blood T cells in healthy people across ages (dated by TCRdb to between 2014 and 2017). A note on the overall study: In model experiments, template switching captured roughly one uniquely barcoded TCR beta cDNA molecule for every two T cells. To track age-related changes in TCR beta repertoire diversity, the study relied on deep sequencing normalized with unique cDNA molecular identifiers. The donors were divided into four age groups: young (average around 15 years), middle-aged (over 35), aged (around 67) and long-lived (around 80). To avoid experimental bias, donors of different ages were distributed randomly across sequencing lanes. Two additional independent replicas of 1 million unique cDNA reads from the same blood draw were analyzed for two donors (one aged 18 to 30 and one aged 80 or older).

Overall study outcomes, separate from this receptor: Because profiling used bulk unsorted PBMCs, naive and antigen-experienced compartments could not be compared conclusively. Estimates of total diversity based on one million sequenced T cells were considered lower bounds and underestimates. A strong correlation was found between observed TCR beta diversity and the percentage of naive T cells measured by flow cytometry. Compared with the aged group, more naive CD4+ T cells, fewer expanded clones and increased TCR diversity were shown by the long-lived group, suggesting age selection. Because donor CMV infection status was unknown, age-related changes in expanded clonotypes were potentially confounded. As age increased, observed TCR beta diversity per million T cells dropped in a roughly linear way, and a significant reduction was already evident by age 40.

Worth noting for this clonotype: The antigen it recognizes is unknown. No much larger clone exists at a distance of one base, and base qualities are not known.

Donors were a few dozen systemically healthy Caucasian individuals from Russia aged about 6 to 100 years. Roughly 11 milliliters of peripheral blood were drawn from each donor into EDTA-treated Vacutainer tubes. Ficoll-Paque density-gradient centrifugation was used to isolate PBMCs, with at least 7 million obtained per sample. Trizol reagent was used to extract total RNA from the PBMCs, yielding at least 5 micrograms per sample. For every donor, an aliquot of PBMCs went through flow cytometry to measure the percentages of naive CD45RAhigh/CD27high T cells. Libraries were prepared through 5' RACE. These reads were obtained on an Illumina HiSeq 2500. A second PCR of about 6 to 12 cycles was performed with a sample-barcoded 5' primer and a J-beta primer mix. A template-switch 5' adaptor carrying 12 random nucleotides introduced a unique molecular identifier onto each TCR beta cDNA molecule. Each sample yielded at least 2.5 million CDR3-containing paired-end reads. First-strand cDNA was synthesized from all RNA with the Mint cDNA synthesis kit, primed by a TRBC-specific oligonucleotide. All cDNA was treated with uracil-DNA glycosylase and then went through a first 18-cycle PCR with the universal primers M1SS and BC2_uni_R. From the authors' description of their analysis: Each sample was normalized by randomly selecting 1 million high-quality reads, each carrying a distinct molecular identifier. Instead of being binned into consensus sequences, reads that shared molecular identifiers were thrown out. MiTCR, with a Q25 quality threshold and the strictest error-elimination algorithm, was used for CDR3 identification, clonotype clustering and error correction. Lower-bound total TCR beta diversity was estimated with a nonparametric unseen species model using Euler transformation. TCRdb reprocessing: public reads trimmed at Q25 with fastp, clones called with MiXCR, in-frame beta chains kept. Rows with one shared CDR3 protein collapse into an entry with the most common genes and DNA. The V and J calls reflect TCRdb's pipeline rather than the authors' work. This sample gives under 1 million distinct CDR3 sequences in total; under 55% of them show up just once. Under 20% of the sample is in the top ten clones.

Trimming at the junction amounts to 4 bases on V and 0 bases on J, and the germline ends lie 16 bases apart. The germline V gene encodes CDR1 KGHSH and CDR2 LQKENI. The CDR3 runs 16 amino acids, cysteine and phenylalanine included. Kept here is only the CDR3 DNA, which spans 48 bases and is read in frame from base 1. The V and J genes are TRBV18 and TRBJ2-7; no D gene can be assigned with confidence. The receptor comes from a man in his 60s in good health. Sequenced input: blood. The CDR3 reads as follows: CASSQLRVSSSYEQYF. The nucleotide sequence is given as TGTGCCAGCTCACAGCTACGGGTCTCTAGCTCCTACGAGCAGTACTTC.